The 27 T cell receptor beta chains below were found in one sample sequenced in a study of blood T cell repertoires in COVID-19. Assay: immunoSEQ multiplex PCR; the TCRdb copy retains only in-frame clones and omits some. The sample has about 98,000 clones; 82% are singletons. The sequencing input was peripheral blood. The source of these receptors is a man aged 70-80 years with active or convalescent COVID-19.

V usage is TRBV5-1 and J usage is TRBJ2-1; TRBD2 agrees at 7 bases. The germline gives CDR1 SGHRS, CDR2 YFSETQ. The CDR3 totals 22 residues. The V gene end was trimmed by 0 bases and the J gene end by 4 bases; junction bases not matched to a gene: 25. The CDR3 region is CASSLGTLSGWKYTDPYNEQFF. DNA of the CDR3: TGCGCCAGCAGCTTGGGCACCCTTAGCGGGTGGAAATACACTGATCCGTACAATGAGCAGTTCTTC.

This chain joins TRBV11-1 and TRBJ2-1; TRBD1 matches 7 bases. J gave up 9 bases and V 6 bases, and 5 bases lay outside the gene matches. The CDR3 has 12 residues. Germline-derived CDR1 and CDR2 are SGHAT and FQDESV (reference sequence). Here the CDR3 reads CASSHRDSEQFF. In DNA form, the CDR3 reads TGTGCCAGCAGTCATCGGGACAGTGAGCAGTTCTTC.

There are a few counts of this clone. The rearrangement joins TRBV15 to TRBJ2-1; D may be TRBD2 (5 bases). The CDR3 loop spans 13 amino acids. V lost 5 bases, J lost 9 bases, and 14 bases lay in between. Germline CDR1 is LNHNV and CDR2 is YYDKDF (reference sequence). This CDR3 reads CATSGLVSGEQFF. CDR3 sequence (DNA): TGTGCCACCAGCGGCCTAGTGAGCGGTGAGCAGTTCTTC.

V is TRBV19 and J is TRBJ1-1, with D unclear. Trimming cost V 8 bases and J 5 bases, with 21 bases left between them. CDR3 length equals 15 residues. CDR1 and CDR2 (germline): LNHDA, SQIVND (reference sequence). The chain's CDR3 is CASSLGAGIGTEAFF. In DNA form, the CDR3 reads TGTGCCAGTTCACTAGGCGCGGGCATCGGGACTGAAGCTTTCTTT.

This CDR3 is CAISARGGLDEQFF. The CDR3, as DNA: TGTGCCATCAGTGCCCGGGGGGGCTTGGATGAGCAGTTCTTC. This rearrangement joins TRBV10-3 to TRBJ2-1; 8 nucleotides align to TRBD2. The CDR3 spans 14 residues. Germline trimming cut 4 bases from V and 8 bases from J; bases unmatched to any gene: 7. CDR1 is ENHRY, CDR2 SYGVKD, per germline.

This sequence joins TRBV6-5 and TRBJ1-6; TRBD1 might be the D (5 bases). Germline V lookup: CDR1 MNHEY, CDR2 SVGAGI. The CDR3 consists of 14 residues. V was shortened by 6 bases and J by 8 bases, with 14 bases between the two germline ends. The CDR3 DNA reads TGTGCCAGCAGCGCGGGACTCCGGGATTCACCCCTCCACTTT. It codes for CASSAGLRDSPLHF.

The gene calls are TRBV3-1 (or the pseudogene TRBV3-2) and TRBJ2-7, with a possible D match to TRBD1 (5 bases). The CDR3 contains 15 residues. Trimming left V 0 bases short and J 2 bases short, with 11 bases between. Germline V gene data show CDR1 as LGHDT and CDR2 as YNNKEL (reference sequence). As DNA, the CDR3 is TGTGCCAGCAGCCAAGATTACAGGCCTACCTACGAGCAGTACTTC. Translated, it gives CASSQDYRPTYEQYF.

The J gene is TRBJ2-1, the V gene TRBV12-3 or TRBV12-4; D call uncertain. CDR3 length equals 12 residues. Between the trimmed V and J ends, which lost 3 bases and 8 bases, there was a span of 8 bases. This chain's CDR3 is CASSLSRYEQFF. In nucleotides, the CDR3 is TGTGCCAGCAGTTTGTCTCGGTATGAGCAGTTCTTC.

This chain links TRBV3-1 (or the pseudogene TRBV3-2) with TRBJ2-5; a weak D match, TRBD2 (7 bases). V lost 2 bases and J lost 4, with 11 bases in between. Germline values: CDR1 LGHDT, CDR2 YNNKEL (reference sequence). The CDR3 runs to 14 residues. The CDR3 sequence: CASSQHGGRETQYF. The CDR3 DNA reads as TGTGCCAGCAGCCAACACGGGGGGCGAGAGACCCAGTACTTC.

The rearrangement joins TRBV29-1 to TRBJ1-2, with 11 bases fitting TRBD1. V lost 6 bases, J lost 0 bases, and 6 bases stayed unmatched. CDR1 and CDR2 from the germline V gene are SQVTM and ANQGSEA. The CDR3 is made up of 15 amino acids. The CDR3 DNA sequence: TGCAGCGTCGGACAGGGGGCCGGAGCTAACTATGGCTACACCTTC. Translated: CSVGQGAGANYGYTF.

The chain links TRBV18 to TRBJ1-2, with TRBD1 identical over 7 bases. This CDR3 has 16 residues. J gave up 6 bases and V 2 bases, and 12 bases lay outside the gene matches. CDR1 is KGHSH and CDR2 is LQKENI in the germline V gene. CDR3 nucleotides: TGTGCCAGCTCACCATTTATGGAGGGGGCGGTCGATGGCTACACCTTC. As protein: CASSPFMEGAVDGYTF.

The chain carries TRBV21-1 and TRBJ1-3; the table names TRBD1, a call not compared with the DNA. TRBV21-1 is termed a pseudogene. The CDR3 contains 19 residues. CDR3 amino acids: CASSKDRPQGVSSGNTIYF. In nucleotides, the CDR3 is TGTGCCAGCAGCAAAGATCGGCCACAGGGTGTTAGCTCTGGAAACACCATATATTTT.

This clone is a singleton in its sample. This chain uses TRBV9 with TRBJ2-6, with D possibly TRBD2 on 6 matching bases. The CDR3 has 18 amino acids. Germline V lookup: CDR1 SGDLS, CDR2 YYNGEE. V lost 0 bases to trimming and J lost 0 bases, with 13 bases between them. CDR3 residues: CASSVGGTPSSGANVLTF. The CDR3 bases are TGTGCCAGCAGCGTAGGTGGGACTCCTAGCTCTGGGGCCAACGTCCTGACTTTC. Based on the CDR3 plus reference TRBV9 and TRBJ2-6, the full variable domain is DSGVTQTPKHLITATGQRVTLRCSPRSGDLSVYWYQQSLDQGLQFLIQYYNGEERAKGNILERFSAQQFPDLHSELNLSSLELGDSALYFCASSVGGTPSSGANVLTFGAGSRLTVL.

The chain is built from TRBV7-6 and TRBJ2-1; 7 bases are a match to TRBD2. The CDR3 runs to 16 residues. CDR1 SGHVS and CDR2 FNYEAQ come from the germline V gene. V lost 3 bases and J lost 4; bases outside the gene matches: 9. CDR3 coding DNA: TGTGCCAGCAGCTTGGCCGGTCCGGGACTATACAATGAGCAGTTCTTC. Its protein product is CASSLAGPGLYNEQFF. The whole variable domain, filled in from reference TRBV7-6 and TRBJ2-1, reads GAGVSQSPRYKVTKRGQDVALRCDPISGHVSLYWYRQALGQGPEFLTYFNYEAQQDKSGLPNDRFSAERPEGSISTLTIQRTEQRDSAMYRCASSLAGPGLYNEQFFGPGTRLTVL.

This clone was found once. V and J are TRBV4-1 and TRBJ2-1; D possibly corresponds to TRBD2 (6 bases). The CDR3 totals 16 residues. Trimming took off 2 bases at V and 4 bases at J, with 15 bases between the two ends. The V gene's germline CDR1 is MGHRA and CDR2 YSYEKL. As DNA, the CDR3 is TGCGCCAGCAGCCAACAACCGGGACTGGGTTACAATGAGCAGTTCTTC. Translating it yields CASSQQPGLGYNEQFF.

CDR3 coding DNA: TGTGCCAGCAGCACCTTCCCGGTTAGAGTCACAGATACGCAGTATTTT. Translation: CASSTFPVRVTDTQYF. The chain joins TRBV7-9 to TRBJ2-3, with D unresolved. This CDR3 is built from 16 residues. Trimming pared 5 bases from V and 2 bases from J, leaving 17 bases between. Germline CDR1 SEHNR, CDR2 FQNEAQ (reference sequence).

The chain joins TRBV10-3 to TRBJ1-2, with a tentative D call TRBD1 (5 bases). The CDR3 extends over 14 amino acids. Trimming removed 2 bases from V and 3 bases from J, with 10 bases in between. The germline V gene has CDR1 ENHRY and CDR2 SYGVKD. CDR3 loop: CAISEGRGDYGYTF. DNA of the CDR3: TGTGCCATCAGTGAGGGGAGGGGAGACTATGGCTACACCTTC.

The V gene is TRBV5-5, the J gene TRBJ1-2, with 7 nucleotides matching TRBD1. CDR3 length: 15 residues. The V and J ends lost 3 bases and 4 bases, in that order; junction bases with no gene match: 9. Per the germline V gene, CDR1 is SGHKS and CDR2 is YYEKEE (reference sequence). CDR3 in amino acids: CASSSTGKALYGYTF. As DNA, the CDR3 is TGTGCCAGCAGCTCGACAGGGAAGGCCCTCTATGGCTACACCTTC.

Here the CDR3 reads CASSLVPGANEKLFF. The CDR3 DNA reads TGTGCCAGCAGCTTGGTTCCAGGGGCTAATGAAAAACTGTTTTTT. This chain connects TRBV5-4 to TRBJ1-4; TRBD1 is a possible D gene (6 bases). The CDR3 runs 15 residues. The germline V gene has CDR1 SGHNT and CDR2 YYREEE (reference sequence). Deletions cut 0 bases from V and 3 bases from J, with 9 bases between. The complete variable domain, with remaining parts taken from reference TRBV5-4 and TRBJ1-4, reads ETGVTQSPTHLIKTRGQQVTLRCSSQSGHNTVSWYQQALGQGPQFIFQYYREEENGRGNFPPRFSGLQFPNYSSELNVNALELDDSALYLCASSLVPGANEKLFFGSGTQLSVL.

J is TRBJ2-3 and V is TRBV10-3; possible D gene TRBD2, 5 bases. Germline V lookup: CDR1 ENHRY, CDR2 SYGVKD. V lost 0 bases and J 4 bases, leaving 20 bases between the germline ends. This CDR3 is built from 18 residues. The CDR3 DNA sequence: TGTGCCATCAGTGAGTCGGTGTTGCGGGTCCAAGGTGCAGATACGCAGTATTTT. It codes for CAISESVLRVQGADTQYF.

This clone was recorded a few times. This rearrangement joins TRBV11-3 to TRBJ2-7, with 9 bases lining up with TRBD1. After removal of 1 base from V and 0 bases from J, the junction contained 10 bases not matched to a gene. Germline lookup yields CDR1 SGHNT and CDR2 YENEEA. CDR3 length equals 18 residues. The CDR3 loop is CASSLGRSGTGSSYEQYF. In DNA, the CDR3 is TGTGCCAGCAGCTTAGGCAGGTCCGGGACAGGGAGCTCCTACGAGCAGTACTTC.

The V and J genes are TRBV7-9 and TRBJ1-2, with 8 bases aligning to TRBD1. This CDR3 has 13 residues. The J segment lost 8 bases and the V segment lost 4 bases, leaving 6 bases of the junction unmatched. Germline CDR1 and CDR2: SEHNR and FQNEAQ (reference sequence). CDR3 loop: CASSSDRVGGYTF. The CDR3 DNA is TGTGCCAGCAGCTCGGACAGGGTGGGAGGCTACACCTTC.

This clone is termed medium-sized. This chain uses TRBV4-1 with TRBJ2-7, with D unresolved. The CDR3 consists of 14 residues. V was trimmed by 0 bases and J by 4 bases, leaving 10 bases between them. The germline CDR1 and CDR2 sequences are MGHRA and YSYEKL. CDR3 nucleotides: TGCGCCAGCAGCCAAGAAGTGTCCGGGTACGAGCAGTACTTC. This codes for CASSQEVSGYEQYF.

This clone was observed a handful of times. For the CDR3, the DNA is TGTGCCACCAGCAGAGAAGTGGGACAGGGGATGGGGGAGCAGTACTTC. Translated, it gives CATSREVGQGMGEQYF. The chain couples TRBV15 to TRBJ2-7; 10 bases match TRBD1. V lost 0 bases, J lost 7 bases, and 9 bases stayed unmatched. Germline lookup yields CDR1 LNHNV and CDR2 YYDKDF (reference sequence). CDR3 size: 16 residues.

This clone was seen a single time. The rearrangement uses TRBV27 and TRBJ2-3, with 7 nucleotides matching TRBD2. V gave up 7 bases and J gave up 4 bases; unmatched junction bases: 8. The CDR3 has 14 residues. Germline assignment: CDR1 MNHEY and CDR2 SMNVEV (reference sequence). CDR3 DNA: TGTGCCAGCACCCGAGCGGGGTCATCAGATACGCAGTATTTT. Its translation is CASTRAGSSDTQYF.

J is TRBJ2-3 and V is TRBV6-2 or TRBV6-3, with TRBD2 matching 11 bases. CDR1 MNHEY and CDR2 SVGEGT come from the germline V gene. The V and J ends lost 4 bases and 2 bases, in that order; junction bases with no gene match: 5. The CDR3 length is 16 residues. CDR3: CASSFGTSGNTDTQYF. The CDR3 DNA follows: TGTGCCAGCAGTTTCGGGACTAGCGGTAACACAGATACGCAGTATTTT.

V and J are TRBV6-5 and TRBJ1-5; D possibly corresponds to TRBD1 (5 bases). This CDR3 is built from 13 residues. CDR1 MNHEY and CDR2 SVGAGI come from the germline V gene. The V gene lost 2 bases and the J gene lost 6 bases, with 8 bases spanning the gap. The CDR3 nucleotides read TGTGCCAGCAGTTACGACAGAGGTCAGCCCCAGCATTTT. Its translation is CASSYDRGQPQHF.